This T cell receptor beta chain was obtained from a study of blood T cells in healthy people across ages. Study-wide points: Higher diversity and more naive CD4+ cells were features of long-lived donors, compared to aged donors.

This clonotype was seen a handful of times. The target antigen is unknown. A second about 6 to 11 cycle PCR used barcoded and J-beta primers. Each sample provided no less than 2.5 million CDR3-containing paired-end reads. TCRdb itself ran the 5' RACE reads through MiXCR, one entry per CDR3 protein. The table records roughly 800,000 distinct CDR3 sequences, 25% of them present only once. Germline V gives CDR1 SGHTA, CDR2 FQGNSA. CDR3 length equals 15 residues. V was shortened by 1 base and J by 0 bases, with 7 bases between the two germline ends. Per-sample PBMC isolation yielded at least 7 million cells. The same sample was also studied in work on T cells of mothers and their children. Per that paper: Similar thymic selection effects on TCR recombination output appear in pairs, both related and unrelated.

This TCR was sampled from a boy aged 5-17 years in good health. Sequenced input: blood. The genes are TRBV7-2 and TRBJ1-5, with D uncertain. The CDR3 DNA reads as TGTGCCAGCAGCTTAGAGGTGTATAGCAATCAGCCCCAGCATTTT. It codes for CASSLEVYSNQPQHF.